The 17 T cell receptor beta chains listed next were all sequenced from one sample in a study of OX40 agonist ivuxolimab in advanced cancers. Data came from immunoSEQ multiplex PCR; TCRdb stores just in-frame clones and leaves some out. Of some 70,000 clones in the sample, 86% were seen once. Sequenced here: CD4+ or CD8+ T cells sorted from blood, sampled in a trial of the OX40 agonist ivuxolimab. These receptor sequences come from an adult with an advanced solid tumor such as melanoma, head and neck, liver or kidney cancer.

This chain connects TRBV2 to TRBJ2-1, with D possibly being TRBD1 or TRBD2 (6 bases each). Trimming took off 2 bases at V and 2 bases at J, with 16 bases between the two ends. CDR1 and CDR2 (germline): SNHLY, FYNNEI. The CDR3 is made up of 17 amino acids. CDR3 DNA sequence: TGTGCCAGCAGTGAACGGGGGCGGGTGATCACCTACAATGAGCAGTTCTTC. Protein sequence: CASSERGRVITYNEQFF.

Turning to this clone: The same CDR3 can be traced to other DNA sequences in this sample. CDR3 amino acids: CASSLGETQYF. CDR3 DNA: TGTGCCAGCAGTTTGGGGGAGACCCAGTACTTC. This rearrangement joins TRBV27 to TRBJ2-5; D gene ambiguous. The CDR3 runs to 11 residues. Trimming cost V 3 bases and J 5 bases, with 4 bases left between them. Germline assignment: CDR1 MNHEY and CDR2 SMNVEV (reference sequence).

This sequence joins TRBV28 and TRBJ1-5, with D unresolved. Germline V CDR1 and CDR2: MDHEN, SYDVKM. V gave up 6 bases and J gave up 0 bases, with 3 bases separating them. The CDR3 loop spans 12 amino acids. In DNA form, the CDR3 reads TGTGCCAGCAGAAATAGCAATCAGCCCCAGCATTTT. It yields the protein CASRNSNQPQHF.

V and J are TRBV7-2 and TRBJ2-7; TRBD1 is a possible D gene (6 bases). CDR3 length: 14 amino acids. Trimming cost V 3 bases and J 2 bases, with 11 bases left between them. CDR1 and CDR2 from the germline V gene are SGHTA and FQGNSA. In DNA, the CDR3 is TGTGCCAGCAGCTTTCTGGGACATACCTACGAGCAGTACTTC. Its protein product is CASSFLGHTYEQYF.

This chain links TRBV7-2 with TRBJ1-5; D unclear. Germline values: CDR1 SGHTA, CDR2 FQGNSA. The CDR3 runs 13 residues. The germline V and J ends were trimmed by 5 bases and 3 bases, with 8 bases remaining between them. The CDR3 protein is CASSTAYNQPQHF. In nucleotides, the CDR3 is TGTGCCAGCAGCACAGCATACAATCAGCCCCAGCATTTT.

The chain couples TRBV6-6 to TRBJ2-4, with D hard to call. Trimming removed 6 bases from V and 5 bases from J, with 8 bases in between. CDR1 is MNHNY and CDR2 is SVGAGI in the germline V gene (reference sequence). This CDR3 region has 12 residues. CDR3 coding DNA: TGTGCCAGCAGGGCCTTCGAAAACATTCAGTACTTC. This encodes CASRAFENIQYF.

The chain combines TRBV18 with TRBJ1-1; D unclear. Germline CDR1 and CDR2: KGHSH and LQKENI. This CDR3 has 12 amino acids. Trimming removed 9 bases at V and 5 bases at J, with 13 bases between. The CDR3 DNA reads TGTGCCAGTCTTTCGGGGAGTACTGAAGCTTTCTTT. It translates to CASLSGSTEAFF. The full variable domain, its missing parts supplied by reference TRBV18 and TRBJ1-1, is NAGVMQNPRHLVRRRGQEARLRCSPMKGHSHVYWYRQLPEEGLKFMVYLQKENIIDESGMPKERFSAEFPKEGPSILRIQQVVRGDSAAYFCASLSGSTEAFFGQGTRLTVV.

The chain combines TRBV2 with TRBJ2-5, with D uncertain. CDR1 is SNHLY, CDR2 FYNNEI, per germline. V lost 5 bases and J lost 3, with 4 bases in between. The CDR3 is 11 residues long. CDR3 in DNA: TGTGCCAGCAGTACAAAAGAGACCCAGTACTTC. Translation gives CASSTKETQYF.

The chain couples TRBV9 to TRBJ1-3; D perhaps matches TRBD1 (5 bases). The CDR3 is 18 amino acids. With 0 bases removed from V and 1 base from J, the gap between germline ends came to 17 bases. The germline V gene has CDR1 SGDLS and CDR2 YYNGEE. This CDR3 is CASSVGGSSLGSGNTIYF. CDR3 in DNA: TGTGCCAGCAGCGTAGGGGGCAGTTCTTTGGGGTCTGGAAACACCATATATTTT.

The DNA of the CDR3 is TGTGCCAGTAGTATCCGTCAGAACACCGGGGAGCTGTTTTTT. Encoded protein: CASSIRQNTGELFF. V usage is TRBV19 and J usage is TRBJ2-2; D is uncertain. Deletions cut 3 bases from V and 1 base from J, with 6 bases between. CDR3 size: 14 residues. The germline V gene encodes CDR1 LNHDA and CDR2 SQIVND (reference sequence).

The genes are TRBV27 and TRBJ2-2; possibly TRBD1 for D (6 bases). This CDR3 is built from 14 residues. The ends were cut back, 5 bases at V and 4 bases at J, with 11 bases in the middle. Germline V gene data show CDR1 as MNHEY and CDR2 as SMNVEV (reference sequence). The CDR3 reads CASSTTGFTGELFF. As DNA, the CDR3 is TGTGCCAGCAGTACAACAGGGTTCACCGGGGAGCTGTTTTTT.

The rearrangement uses TRBV7-9 and TRBJ2-2; tentatively, D is TRBD1 (6 bases). CDR1 and CDR2 from the germline V gene are SEHNR and FQNEAQ (reference sequence). CDR3 size: 15 residues. The ends were cut back, 0 bases at V and 3 bases at J, with 8 bases in the middle. In nucleotides, the CDR3 is TGTGCCAGCAGCTTAGCGGGGGCCCACACCGGGGAGCTGTTTTTT. Translated, it gives CASSLAGAHTGELFF. Full variable domain (missing parts from reference TRBV7-9 and TRBJ2-2): DTGVSQNPRHKITKRGQNVTFRCDPISEHNRLYWYRQTLGQGPEFLTYFQNEAQLEKSRLLSDRFSAERPKGSFSTLEIQRTEQGDSAMYLCASSLAGAHTGELFFGEGSRLTVL.

V is TRBV7-9 and J is TRBJ1-5, with 9 positions matching TRBD1. V dropped 5 bases and J dropped 1; count of bases not matched to a gene: 12. The CDR3 covers 18 residues. Germline CDR1 reads SEHNR; CDR2 reads FQNEAQ (reference sequence). Here the CDR3 reads CASSPDPGQGASNQPQHF. Here the CDR3 DNA reads TGTGCCAGCAGCCCGGACCCGGGACAGGGCGCAAGCAATCAGCCCCAGCATTTT.

In this sample, this clone turned up once. This chain connects TRBV28 to TRBJ1-2, with D possibly being TRBD1 (6 bases). This CDR3 comprises 15 residues. Germline V gene lookup returns CDR1 MDHEN and CDR2 SYDVKM. Trimming left V 8 bases short and J 0 bases short, with 16 bases between. The DNA of the CDR3 is TGTGCCAGCTTTCCCGGAGGGGGAGCTAACTATGGCTACACCTTC. Residues: CASFPGGGANYGYTF.

In its sample, this clone was seen a few times. This chain connects TRBV5-1 to TRBJ2-4, with TRBD1 identical over 7 bases. The CDR3 sequence is 15 residues long. The junction had 8 bases not matched to a gene; V was cut back by 1 base and J by 7 bases. Germline CDR1 and CDR2: SGHRS and YFSETQ. The CDR3 DNA is TGCGCCAGCAGCTTGACAGGGGATAAGGTGAACATTCAGTACTTC. Translation: CASSLTGDKVNIQYF.

This sequence joins TRBV14 and TRBJ1-1; D remains unclear. The CDR3 is 13 amino acids. Germline V gene lookup returns CDR1 SGHDN and CDR2 FVKESK. Trimming took 2 bases from V and 1 from J, leaving 5 bases between them. CDR3 sequence reads: CASSQYRNTEAFF. DNA of the CDR3: TGTGCCAGCAGCCAATACAGGAACACTGAAGCTTTCTTT.

V is TRBV5-6 and J is TRBJ2-5; D not certain. The J call is doubtful: the DNA matches TRBJ2-7 better. Germline V gene data show CDR1 as SGHDT and CDR2 as YYEEEE. The CDR3 is 12 residues long. This CDR3 reads CASSLFRTEQYF. The CDR3 DNA reads TGTGCCAGCAGCTTGTTCAGAACCGAGCAGTACTTC.